The present T cell receptor beta chain was sequenced within a study of Tregs in tolerant kidney transplant recipients. Deletions cut 1 base from V and 0 bases from J, with 10 bases between. The length of the CDR3 is 15 residues. Germline values: CDR1 SGHVS, CDR2 FQNEAQ. Unstimulated regulatory T cells (CD4+CD25+CD127-), CD4+CD25- non-regulatory cells, CD4 and CD8 cells were FACS-sorted from thawed PBMCs. Points on this clone: The antigen is undetermined.

Study results and limitations: The small number of patients limits these findings pending further validation. Expanding Tregs on activated donor B cells appeared to best identify donor-specific TCRbeta clones.

Generated by immunoSEQ multiplex PCR, the TCRdb table keeps only in-frame clones and is missing some. The sample comprises around 52,000 clones, 83% of which are singletons, and under 6.5% rests with the top ten. The TCR sequence derives from a human donor in good health. Input material: CD4+ T cells from blood. The rearrangement joins TRBV7-8 to TRBJ2-7; possibly TRBD2 for D (6 bases). The CDR3 here is CASSLVRGTSYEQYF. CDR3 bases: TGTGCCAGCAGCTTAGTTCGCGGGACCTCCTACGAGCAGTACTTC.